This T cell receptor (beta chain) came from a study of blood T cell repertoires in COVID-19. Study-wide background: The United States, Italy and Spain supplied acute and convalescent COVID-19 samples. Sources were T cells, B-cell-depleted T cells, or PBMCs; the material itself was cDNA or gDNA.

Authors' methods: Reference gene primer amplification in the assay estimated nucleated cell counts. TCRdb's copy holds only in-frame clones and misses some; the assay was immunoSEQ multiplex PCR. The V and J calls and the clone size are those of that table, but D and trimming were determined from the DNA. This sample has some 670,000 clones, with 90% found just once. The sequenced material came from peripheral blood. The clonotype comes from a woman between 18 and 29 years old with acute or convalescent COVID-19.

CDR3 DNA: TGTGCCAGCAGCTCTATAGGACAGGGGGCCTCCTCTGGAAACACCATATATTTT. Its protein is CASSSIGQGASSGNTIYF. V is TRBV5-6 and J is TRBJ1-3; TRBD1 agrees at 11 bases. V dropped 3 bases and J dropped 0; count of bases not matched to a gene: 8. CDR1 SGHDT and CDR2 YYEEEE come from the germline V gene. There are 18 residues in the CDR3.